This T cell receptor (beta chain) was captured in a study of blood T cell repertoires in COVID-19. Study-level information: Acute and convalescent COVID-19 specimens originated in the United States, Italy and Spain. T cells, B-cell-depleted T cells, or PBMCs provided the cDNA or gDNA that served as material.

As handled by the study authors: It was from reference gene primer amplification that nucleated cell counts were estimated. Data came from immunoSEQ multiplex PCR; TCRdb stores just in-frame clones and leaves some out. V, J and clone size reflect that table, while D and trimming were determined from the DNA. In the table there are more than 200,000 clones, less than 90% of which are singletons. Germline-derived CDR1 and CDR2 are MGHRA and YSYEKL. The CDR3 has 15 residues. V lost 3 bases and J lost 8, with 16 bases in between. This TCR came from a woman in her 70s with active or convalescent COVID-19. Sequenced sample: peripheral blood. The chain has TRBV4-1 and TRBJ1-4, with D maybe TRBD1 (5 bases). CDR3 nucleotides: TGCGCCAGCAGCCAGGGGCGCAGACTAGGAGAAAAACTGTTTTTT. It yields the protein CASSQGRRLGEKLFF.